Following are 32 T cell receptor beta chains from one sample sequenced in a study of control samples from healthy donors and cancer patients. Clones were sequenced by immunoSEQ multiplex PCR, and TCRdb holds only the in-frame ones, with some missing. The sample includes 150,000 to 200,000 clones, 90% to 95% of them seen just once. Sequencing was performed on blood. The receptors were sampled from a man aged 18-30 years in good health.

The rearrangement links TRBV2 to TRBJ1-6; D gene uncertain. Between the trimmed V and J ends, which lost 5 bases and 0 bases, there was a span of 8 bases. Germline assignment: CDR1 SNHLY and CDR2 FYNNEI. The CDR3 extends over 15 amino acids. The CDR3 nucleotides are TGTGCCAGCAGTCGAGGGCGCTCCTATAATTCACCCCTCCACTTT. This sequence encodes CASSRGRSYNSPLHF.

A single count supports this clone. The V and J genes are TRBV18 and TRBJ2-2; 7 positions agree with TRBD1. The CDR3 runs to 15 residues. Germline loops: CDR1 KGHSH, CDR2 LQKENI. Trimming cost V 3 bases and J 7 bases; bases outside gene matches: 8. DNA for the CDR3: TGTGCCAGCTCACCTTTGACAGGGAAGGACGGGGAGCTGTTTTTT. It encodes CASSPLTGKDGELFF.

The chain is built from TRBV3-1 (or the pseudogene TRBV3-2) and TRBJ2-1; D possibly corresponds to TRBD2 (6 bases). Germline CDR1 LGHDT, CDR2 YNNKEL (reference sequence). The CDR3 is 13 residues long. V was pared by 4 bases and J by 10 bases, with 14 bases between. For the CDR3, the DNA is TGTGCCAGCAGCCTGGATAGGGCGGGGGAGCAGTTCTTC. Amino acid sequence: CASSLDRAGEQFF.

The CDR3 region is CASRADPPPDQPQHF. The CDR3 bases are TGTGCCAGCAGGGCAGATCCACCCCCCGATCAGCCCCAGCATTTT. The J gene is TRBJ1-5, the V gene TRBV2; D remains unclear. Germline V CDR1 and CDR2: SNHLY, FYNNEI. The CDR3 extends over 15 amino acids. Trimming pared 6 bases from V and 5 bases from J, leaving 17 bases between. Full variable domain (rest looked up from reference TRBV2 and TRBJ1-5): EPEVTQTPSHQVTQMGQEVILRCVPISNHLYFYWYRQILGQKVEFLVSFYNNEISEKSEIFDDQFSVERPDGSNFTLKIRSTKLEDSAMYFCASRADPPPDQPQHFGDGTRLSIL.

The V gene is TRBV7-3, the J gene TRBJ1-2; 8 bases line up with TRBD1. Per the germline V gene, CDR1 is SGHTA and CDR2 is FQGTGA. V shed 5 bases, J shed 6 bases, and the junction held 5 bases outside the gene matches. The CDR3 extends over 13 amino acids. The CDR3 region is CASSLGQGDGYTF. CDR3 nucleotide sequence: TGTGCCAGCAGCCTCGGACAGGGTGATGGCTACACCTTC.

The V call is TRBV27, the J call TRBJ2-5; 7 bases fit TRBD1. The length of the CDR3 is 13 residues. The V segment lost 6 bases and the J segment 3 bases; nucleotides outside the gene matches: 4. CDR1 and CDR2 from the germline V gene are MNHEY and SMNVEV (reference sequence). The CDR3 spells CASSRTGEETQYF. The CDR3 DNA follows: TGTGCCAGCAGCCGGACAGGTGAAGAGACCCAGTACTTC.

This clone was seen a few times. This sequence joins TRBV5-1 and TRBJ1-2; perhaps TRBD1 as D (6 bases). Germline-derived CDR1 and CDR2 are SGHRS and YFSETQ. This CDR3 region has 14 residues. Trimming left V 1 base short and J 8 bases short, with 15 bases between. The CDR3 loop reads CASSLSPGALGYTF. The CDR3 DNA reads TGCGCCAGCAGCTTGTCCCCAGGGGCCCTAGGCTACACCTTC.

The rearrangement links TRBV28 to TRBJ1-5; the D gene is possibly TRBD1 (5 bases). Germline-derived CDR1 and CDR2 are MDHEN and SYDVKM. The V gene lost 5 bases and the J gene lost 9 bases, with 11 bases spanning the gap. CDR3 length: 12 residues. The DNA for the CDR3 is TGTGCCAGCAGTCTAAGGGGAAGGCCCCAGCATTTT. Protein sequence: CASSLRGRPQHF.

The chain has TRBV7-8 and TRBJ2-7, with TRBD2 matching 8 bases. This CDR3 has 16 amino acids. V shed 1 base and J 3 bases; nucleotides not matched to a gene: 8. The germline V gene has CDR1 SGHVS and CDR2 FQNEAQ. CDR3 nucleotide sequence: TGTGCCAGCAGCTTAGGAGGTAGCGGGGCTCACTACGAGCAGTACTTC. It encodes CASSLGGSGAHYEQYF.

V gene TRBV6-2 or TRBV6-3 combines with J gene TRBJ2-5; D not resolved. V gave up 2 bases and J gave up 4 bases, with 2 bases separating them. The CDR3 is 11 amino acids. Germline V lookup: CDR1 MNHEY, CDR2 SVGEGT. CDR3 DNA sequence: TGTGCCAGCAGTTACAGAGAGACCCAGTACTTC. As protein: CASSYRETQYF.

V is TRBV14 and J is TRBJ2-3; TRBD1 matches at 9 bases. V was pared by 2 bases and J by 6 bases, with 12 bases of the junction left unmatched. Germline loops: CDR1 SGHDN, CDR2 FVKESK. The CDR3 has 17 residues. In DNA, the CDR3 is TGTGCCAGCAGCCAACCGGGACAGGGCGTTATGGCGGATACGCAGTATTTT. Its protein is CASSQPGQGVMADTQYF.

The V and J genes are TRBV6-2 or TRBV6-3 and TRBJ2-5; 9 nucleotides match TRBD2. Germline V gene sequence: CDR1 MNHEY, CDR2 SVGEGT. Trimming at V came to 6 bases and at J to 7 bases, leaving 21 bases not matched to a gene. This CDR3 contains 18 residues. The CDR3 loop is CASSHGLAGRGVKGTQYF. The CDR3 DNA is TGTGCCAGCAGCCACGGGCTAGCGGGGCGCGGGGTTAAGGGGACCCAGTACTTC.

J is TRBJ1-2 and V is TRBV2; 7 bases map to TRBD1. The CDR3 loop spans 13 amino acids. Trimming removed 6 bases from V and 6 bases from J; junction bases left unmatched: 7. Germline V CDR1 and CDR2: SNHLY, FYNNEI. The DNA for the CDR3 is TGTGCCAGCAGGGACGGACAGGAGGATGGCTACACCTTC. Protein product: CASRDGQEDGYTF.

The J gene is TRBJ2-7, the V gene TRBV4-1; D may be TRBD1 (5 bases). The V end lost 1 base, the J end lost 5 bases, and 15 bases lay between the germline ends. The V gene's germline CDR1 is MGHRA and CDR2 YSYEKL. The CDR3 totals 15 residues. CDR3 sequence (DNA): TGCGCCAGCAGCCAAGTCGGCAGGGTAGGGAACGAGCAGTACTTC. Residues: CASSQVGRVGNEQYF.

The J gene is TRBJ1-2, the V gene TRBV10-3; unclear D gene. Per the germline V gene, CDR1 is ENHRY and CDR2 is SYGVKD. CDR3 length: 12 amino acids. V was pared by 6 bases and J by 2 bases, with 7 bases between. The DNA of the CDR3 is TGTGCCATCAGGGACGGAAACTATGGCTACACCTTC. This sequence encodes CAIRDGNYGYTF.

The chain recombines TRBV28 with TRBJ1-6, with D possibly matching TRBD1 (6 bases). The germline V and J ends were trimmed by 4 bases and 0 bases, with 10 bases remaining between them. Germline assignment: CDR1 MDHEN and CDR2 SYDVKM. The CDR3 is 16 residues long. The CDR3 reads CASSSTGSSYNSPLHF. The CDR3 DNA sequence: TGTGCCAGCAGTTCCACAGGGAGCTCCTATAATTCACCCCTCCACTTT.

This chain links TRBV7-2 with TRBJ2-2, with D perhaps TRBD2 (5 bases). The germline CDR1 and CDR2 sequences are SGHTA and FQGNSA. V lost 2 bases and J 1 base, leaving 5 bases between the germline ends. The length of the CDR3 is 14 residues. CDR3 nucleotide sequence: TGTGCCAGCAGCTTAACTAGGAACACCGGGGAGCTGTTTTTT. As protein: CASSLTRNTGELFF. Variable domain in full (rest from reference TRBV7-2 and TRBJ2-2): GAGVSQSPSNKVTEKGKDVELRCDPISGHTALYWYRQSLGQGLEFLIYFQGNSAPDKSGLPSDRFSAERTGGSVSTLTIQRTQQEDSAVYLCASSLTRNTGELFFGEGSRLTVL.

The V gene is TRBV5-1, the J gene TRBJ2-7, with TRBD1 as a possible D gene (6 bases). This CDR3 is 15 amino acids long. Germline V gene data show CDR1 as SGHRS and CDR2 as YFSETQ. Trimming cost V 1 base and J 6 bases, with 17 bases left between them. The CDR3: CASSLSGAYDREQYF. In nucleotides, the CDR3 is TGCGCCAGCAGCTTGTCAGGGGCGTACGATCGCGAGCAGTACTTC. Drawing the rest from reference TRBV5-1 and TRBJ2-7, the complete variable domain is KAGVTQTPRYLIKTRGQQVTLSCSPISGHRSVSWYQQTPGQGLQFLFEYFSETQRNKGNFPGRFSGRQFSNSRSEMNVSTLELGDSALYLCASSLSGAYDREQYFGPGTRLTVT.

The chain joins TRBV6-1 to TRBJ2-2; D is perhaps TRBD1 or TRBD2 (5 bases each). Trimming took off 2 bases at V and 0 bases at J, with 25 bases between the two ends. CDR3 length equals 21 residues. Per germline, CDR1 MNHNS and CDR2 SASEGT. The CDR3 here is CASSEPLRIGTDQPNTGELFF. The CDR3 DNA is TGTGCCAGCAGTGAACCTCTTCGGATAGGGACGGATCAACCGAACACCGGGGAGCTGTTTTTT.

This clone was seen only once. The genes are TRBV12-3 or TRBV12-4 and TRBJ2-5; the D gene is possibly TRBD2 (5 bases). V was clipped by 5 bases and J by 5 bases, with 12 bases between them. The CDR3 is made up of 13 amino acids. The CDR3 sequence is CASSVGGGETQYF. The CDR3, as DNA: TGTGCCAGCAGTGTAGGTGGCGGGGAGACCCAGTACTTC.

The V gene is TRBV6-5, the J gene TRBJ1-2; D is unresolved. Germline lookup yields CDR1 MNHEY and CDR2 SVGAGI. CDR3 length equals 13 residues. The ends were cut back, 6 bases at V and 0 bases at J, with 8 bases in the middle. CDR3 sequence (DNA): TGTGCCAGCAGATACACCACTAACTATGGCTACACCTTC. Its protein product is CASRYTTNYGYTF.

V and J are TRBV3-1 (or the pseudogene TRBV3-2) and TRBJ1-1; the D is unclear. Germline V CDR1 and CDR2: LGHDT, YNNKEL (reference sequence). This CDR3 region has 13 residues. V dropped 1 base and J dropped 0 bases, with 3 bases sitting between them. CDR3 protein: CASSQVMNTEAFF. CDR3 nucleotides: TGTGCCAGCAGCCAAGTAATGAACACTGAAGCTTTCTTT.

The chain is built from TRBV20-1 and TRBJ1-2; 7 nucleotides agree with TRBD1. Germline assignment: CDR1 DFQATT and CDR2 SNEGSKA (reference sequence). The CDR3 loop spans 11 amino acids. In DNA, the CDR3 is TGCAGCGCAGGGGGGGTTCATGGCTACACCTTC. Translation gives CSAGGVHGYTF.

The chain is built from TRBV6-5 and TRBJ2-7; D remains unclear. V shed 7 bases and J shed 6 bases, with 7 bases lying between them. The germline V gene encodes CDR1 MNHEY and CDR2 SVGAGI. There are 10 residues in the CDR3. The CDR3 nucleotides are TGTGCCAGCATTGTAGGCGAGCAGTACTTC. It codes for CASIVGEQYF.

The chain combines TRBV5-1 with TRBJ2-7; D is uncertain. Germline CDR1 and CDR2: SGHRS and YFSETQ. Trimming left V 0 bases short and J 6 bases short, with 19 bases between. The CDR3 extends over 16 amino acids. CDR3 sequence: CASSLDTGQVGLEQYF. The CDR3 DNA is TGCGCCAGCAGCTTGGACACCGGGCAGGTTGGGCTCGAGCAGTACTTC.

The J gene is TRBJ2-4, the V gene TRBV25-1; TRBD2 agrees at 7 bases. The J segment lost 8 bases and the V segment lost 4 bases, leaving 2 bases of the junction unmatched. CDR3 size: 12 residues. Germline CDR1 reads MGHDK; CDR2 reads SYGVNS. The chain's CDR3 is CASSGGGDIQYF. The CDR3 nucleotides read TGTGCCAGCAGTGGGGGGGGAGACATTCAGTACTTC.

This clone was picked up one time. CDR3 coding DNA: TGTGCCAGCAGCGGAGGATGGCTAGATGGCTACACCTTC. It is translated as CASSGGWLDGYTF. V usage is TRBV7-2 and J usage is TRBJ1-2; D remains ambiguous. Trimming took 5 bases from V and 6 from J, leaving 13 bases between them. Germline V CDR1 and CDR2: SGHTA, FQGNSA. The CDR3 has 13 residues.

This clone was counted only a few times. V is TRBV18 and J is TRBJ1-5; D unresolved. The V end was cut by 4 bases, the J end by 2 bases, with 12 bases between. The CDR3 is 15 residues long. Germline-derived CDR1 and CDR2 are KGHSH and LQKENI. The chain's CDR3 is CASSRGVVGNQPQHF. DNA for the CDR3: TGTGCCAGCTCACGTGGGGTGGTAGGCAATCAGCCCCAGCATTTT.

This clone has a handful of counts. CDR3: CASSLGLSGETQYF. Written as DNA, the CDR3 is TGTGCCAGCAGCTTGGGTTTATCGGGAGAGACCCAGTACTTC. The chain joins TRBV5-6 to TRBJ2-5; D is ambiguous. Germline V gene sequence: CDR1 SGHDT, CDR2 YYEEEE. This CDR3 comprises 14 residues. Trimming shortened V by 0 bases and J by 4 bases, and 10 bases separated the two germline ends.

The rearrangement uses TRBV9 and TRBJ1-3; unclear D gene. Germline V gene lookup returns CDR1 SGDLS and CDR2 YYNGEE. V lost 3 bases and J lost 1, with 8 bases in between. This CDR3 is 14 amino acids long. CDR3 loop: CASSAGSSGNTIYF. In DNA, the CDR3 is TGTGCCAGCAGCGCCGGATCTTCTGGAAACACCATATATTTT. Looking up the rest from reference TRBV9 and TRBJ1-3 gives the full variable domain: DSGVTQTPKHLITATGQRVTLRCSPRSGDLSVYWYQQSLDQGLQFLIQYYNGEERAKGNILERFSAQQFPDLHSELNLSSLELGDSALYFCASSAGSSGNTIYFGEGSWLTVV.

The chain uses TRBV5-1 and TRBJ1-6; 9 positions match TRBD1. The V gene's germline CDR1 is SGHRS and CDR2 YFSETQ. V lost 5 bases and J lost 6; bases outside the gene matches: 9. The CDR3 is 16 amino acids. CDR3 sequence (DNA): TGCGCCAGCAGATTATATGGGACAGGGAGTAATTCACCCCTCCACTTT. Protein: CASRLYGTGSNSPLHF.

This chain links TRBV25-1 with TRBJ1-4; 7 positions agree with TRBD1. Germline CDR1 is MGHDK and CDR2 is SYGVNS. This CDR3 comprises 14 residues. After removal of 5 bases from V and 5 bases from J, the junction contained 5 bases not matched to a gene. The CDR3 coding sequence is TGTGCCAGCAGTCTACAGGGGAGGAATGAAAAACTGTTTTTT. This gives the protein CASSLQGRNEKLFF.